This T cell receptor beta chain was sequenced for a study of blood T cell repertoires in COVID-19. The J segment lost 5 bases and the V segment lost 8 bases, leaving 10 bases of the junction unmatched. The CDR3 runs 14 residues. The assay was immunoSEQ multiplex PCR, and TCRdb's table has in-frame clones only and misses some. This table has roughly 340,000 clones, around nine tenths appearing once. The chain uses TRBV23-1 and TRBJ2-5, with 8 bases lining up with TRBD1. TRBV23-1 is an ORF for which the function is uncertain. The receptor comes from a woman younger than 30 who had recovered from COVID-19. Material for sequencing was peripheral blood. This CDR3 is CASAQDRAQETQYF. CDR3 DNA sequence: TGCGCCAGCGCGCAGGACAGGGCCCAGGAGACCCAGTACTTC.